The 2 T cell receptor beta chains below were found in one sample sequenced in a study of blood T cells in healthy people across ages. Through a sample-barcoded 5' primer and a J-beta primer mix, a second PCR was run for roughly 6 to 12 cycles. In TCRdb, the 5' RACE reads were re-called with MiXCR into one record per CDR3 protein. The sample has about 900,000 distinct CDR3 sequences, approximately 65% seen once. Material: blood. Receptors originate from a man aged 25-45 years in good health.

The V gene is TRBV7-8, the J gene TRBJ2-7; 7 bases map to TRBD2. The CDR3 loop spans 14 amino acids. With V trimmed by 5 bases and J by 2 bases, 6 bases remained unmatched. Germline V gene sequence: CDR1 SGHVS, CDR2 FQNEAQ. The CDR3 reads CASSLGSGTYEQYF. CDR3 bases: TGTGCCAGCAGCCTCGGGAGCGGGACCTACGAGCAGTACTTC. Drawing the rest from reference TRBV7-8 and TRBJ2-7, the complete variable domain is GAGVSQSPRYKVAKRGQDVALRCDPISGHVSLFWYQQALGQGPEFLTYFQNEAQLDKSGLPSDRFFAERPEGSVSTLKIQRTQQEDSAVYLCASSLGSGTYEQYFGPGTRLTVT.

This CDR3 reads CASYRGQSNQPQHF. CDR3 in DNA: TGTGCCAGCTACAGGGGGCAGAGCAATCAGCCCCAGCATTTT. The chain is built from TRBV6-6 and TRBJ1-5; TRBD1 agrees at 9 bases. The CDR3 loop spans 14 amino acids. Germline-derived CDR1 and CDR2 are MNHNY and SVGAGI (reference sequence). With V trimmed by 8 bases and J by 1 base, 3 bases remained unmatched.